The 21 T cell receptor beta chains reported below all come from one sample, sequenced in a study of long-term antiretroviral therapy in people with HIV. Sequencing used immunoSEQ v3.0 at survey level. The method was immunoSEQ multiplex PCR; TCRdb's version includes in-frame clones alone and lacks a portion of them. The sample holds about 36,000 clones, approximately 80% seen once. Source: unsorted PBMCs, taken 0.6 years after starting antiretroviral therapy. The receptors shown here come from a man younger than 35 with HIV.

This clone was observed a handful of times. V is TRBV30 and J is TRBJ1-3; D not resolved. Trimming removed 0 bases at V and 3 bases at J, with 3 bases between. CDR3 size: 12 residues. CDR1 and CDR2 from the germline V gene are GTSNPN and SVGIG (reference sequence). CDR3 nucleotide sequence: TGTGCCTGGAGTGTGGGTGGAAACACCATATATTTT. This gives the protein CAWSVGGNTIYF.

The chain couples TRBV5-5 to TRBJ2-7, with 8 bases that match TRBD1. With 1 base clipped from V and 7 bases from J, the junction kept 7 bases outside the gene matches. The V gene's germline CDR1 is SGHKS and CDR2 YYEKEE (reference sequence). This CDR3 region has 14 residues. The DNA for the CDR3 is TGTGCCAGCAGCTTGTGGCAGGGGGCTGATGAGCAGTACTTC. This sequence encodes CASSLWQGADEQYF. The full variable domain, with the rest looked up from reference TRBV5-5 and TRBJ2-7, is DAGVTQSPTHLIKTRGQQVTLRCSPISGHKSVSWYQQVLGQGPQFIFQYYEKEERGRGNFPDRFSARQFPNYSSELNVNALLLGDSALYLCASSLWQGADEQYFGPGTRLTVT.

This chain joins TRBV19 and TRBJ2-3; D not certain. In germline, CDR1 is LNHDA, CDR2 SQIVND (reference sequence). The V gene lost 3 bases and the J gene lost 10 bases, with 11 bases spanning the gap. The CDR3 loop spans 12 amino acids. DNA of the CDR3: TGTGCCAGTAGTATTCGTCTCGGCTCGCAGTATTTT. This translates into CASSIRLGSQYF.

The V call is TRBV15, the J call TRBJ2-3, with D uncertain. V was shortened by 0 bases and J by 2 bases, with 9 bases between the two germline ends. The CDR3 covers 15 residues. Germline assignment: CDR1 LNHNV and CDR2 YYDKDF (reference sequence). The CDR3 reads CATSRDYSFTDTQYF. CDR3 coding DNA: TGTGCCACCAGCAGAGATTACAGCTTCACAGATACGCAGTATTTT.

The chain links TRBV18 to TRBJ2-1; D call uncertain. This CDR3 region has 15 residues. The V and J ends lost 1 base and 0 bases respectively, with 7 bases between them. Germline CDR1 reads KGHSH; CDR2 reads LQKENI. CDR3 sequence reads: CASSPLARSYNEQFF. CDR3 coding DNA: TGTGCCAGCTCACCACTAGCCCGCTCCTACAATGAGCAGTTCTTC.

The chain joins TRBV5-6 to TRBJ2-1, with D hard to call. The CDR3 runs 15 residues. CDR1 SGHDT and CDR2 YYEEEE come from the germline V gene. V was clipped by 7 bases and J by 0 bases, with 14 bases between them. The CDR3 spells CASCLMPSSYNEQFF. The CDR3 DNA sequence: TGTGCCAGCTGTCTGATGCCCAGCTCCTACAATGAGCAGTTCTTC.

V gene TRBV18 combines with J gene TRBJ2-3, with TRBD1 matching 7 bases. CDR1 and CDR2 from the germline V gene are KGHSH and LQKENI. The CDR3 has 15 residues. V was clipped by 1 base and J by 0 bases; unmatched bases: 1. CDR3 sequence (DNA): TGTGCCAGCTCACCACGACAGGGAAGCACAGATACGCAGTATTTT. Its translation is CASSPRQGSTDTQYF.

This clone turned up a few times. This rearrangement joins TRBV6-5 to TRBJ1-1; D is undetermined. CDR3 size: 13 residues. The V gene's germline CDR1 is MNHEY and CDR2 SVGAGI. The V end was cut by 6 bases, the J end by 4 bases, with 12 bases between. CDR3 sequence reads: CASSDRIATEAFF. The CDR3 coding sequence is TGTGCCAGCAGCGACCGGATTGCCACTGAAGCTTTCTTT.

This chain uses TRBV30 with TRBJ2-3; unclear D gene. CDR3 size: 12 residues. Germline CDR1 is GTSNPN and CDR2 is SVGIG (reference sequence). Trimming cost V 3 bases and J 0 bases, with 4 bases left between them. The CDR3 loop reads CAWSGSTDTQYF. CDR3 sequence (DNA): TGTGCCTGGAGCGGAAGCACAGATACGCAGTATTTT.

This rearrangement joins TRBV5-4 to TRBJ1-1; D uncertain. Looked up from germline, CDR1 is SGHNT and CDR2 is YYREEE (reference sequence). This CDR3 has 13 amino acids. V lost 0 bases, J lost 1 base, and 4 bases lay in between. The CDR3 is CASSLGPNTEAFF. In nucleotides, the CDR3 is TGTGCCAGCAGCTTGGGGCCGAACACTGAAGCTTTCTTT.

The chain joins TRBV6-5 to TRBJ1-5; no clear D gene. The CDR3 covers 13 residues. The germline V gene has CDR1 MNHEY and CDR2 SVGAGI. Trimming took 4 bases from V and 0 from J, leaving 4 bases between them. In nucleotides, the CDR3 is TGTGCCAGCAGTTTCGATAGCAATCAGCCCCAGCATTTT. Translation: CASSFDSNQPQHF.

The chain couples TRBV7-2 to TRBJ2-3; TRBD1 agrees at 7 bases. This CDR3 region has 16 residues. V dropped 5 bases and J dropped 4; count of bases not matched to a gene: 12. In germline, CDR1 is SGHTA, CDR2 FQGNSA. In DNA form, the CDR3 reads TGTGCCAGCAGCCGAAAAGCAGGGGGATTGTCAGATACGCAGTATTTT. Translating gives CASSRKAGGLSDTQYF.

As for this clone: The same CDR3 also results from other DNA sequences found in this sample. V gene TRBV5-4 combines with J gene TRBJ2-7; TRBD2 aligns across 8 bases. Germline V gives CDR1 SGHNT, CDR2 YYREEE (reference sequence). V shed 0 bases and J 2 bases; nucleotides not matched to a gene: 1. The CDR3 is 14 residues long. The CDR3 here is CASSLVAGPYEQYF. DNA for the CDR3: TGTGCCAGCAGCTTGGTAGCGGGACCCTACGAGCAGTACTTC.

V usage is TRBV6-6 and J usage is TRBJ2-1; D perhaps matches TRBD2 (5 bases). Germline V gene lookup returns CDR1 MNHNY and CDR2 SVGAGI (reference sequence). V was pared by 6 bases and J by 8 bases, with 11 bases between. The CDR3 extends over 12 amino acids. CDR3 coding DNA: TGTGCCAGCAGCCCGCGGGTCTATGAGCAGTTCTTC. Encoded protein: CASSPRVYEQFF.

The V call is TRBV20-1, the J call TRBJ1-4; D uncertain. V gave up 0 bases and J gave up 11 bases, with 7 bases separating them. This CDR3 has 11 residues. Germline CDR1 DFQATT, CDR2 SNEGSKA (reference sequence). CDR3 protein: CSAREEGKLFF. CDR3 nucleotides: TGCAGTGCTAGAGAGGAAGGGAAACTGTTTTTT.

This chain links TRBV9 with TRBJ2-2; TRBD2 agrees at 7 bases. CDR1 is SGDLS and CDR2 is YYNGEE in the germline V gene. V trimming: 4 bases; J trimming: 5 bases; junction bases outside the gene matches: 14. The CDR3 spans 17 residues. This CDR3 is CASSLEERGSGTGELFF. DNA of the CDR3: TGTGCCAGCAGCTTAGAGGAGCGCGGGAGTGGTACCGGGGAGCTGTTTTTT.

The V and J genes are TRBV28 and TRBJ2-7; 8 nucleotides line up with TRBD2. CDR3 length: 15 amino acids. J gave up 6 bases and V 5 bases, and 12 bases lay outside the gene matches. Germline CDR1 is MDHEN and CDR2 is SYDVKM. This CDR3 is CASSPQAGVGFEQYF. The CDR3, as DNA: TGTGCCAGCAGTCCCCAAGCGGGAGTGGGATTCGAGCAGTACTTC.

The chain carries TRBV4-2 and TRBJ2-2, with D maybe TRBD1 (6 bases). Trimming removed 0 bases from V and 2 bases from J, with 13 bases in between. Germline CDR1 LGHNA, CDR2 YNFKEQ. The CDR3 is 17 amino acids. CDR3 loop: CASSQDTGTTNTGELFF. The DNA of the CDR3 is TGTGCCAGCAGCCAAGATACAGGGACAACTAACACCGGGGAGCTGTTTTTT.

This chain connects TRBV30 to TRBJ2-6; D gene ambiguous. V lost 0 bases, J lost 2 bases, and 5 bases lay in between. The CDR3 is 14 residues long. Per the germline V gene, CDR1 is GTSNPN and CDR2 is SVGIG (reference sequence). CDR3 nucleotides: TGTGCCTGGAGTGTCCCGCCTGGGGCCAACGTCCTGACTTTC. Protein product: CAWSVPPGANVLTF.

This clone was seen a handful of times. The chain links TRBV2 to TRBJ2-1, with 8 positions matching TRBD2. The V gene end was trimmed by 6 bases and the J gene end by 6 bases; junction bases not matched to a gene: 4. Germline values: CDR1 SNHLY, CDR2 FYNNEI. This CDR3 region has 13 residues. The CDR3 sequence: CASSRTSLNEQFF. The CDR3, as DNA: TGTGCCAGCAGCAGGACTAGCCTCAATGAGCAGTTCTTC.

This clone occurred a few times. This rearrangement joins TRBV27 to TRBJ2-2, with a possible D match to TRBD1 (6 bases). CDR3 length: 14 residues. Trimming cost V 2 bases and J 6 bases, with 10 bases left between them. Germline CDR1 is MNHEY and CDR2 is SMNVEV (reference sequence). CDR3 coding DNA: TGTGCCAGCAGTTTACGGGACACGTCCGGGGAGCTGTTTTTT. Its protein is CASSLRDTSGELFF.